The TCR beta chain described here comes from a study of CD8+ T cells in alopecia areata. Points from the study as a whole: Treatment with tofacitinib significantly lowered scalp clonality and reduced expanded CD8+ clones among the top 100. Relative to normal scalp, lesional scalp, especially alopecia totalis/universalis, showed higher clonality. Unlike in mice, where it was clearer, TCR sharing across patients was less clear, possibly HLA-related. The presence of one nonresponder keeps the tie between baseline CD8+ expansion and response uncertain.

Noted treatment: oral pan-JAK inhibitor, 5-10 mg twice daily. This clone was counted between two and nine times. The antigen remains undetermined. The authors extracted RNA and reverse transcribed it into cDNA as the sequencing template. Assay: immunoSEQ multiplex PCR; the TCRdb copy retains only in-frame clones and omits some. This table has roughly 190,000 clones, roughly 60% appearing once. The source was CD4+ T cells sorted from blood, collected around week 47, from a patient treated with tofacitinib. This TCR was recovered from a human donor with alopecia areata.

The CDR3 protein is CASSSSGGIYNEQFF. Written as DNA, the CDR3 is TGCGCCAGCAGCTCGAGCGGGGGAATATACAATGAGCAGTTCTTC. The rearrangement uses TRBV5-1 and TRBJ2-1, with 8 bases identical to TRBD2. The germline V gene has CDR1 SGHRS and CDR2 YFSETQ. V lost 3 bases to trimming and J lost 4 bases; unmatched junction nucleotides: 6. The CDR3 runs 15 residues.